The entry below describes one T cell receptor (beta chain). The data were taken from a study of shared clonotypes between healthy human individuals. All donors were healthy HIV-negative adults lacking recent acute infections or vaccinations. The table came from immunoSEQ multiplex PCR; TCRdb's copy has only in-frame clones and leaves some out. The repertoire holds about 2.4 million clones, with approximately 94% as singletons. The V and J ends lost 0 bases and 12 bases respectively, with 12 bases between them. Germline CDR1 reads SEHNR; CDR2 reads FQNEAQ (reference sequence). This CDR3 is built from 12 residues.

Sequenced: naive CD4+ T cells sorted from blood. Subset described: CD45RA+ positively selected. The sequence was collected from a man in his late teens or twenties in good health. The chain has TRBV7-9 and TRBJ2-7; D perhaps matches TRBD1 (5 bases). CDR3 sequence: CASSLALGAVYF. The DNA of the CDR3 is TGTGCCAGCAGCTTAGCCTTAGGGGCAGTGTACTTC.